This paragraph reports one T cell receptor beta chain. Its antigen is unknown. In germline, CDR1 is LGHNA, CDR2 YSLEER. V lost 0 bases and J 8 bases, leaving 16 bases between the germline ends. The CDR3 spans 15 residues. The data derive from a study of memory CD4+ T cells and cytomegalovirus serostatus. Across the study: Donors were healthy Belgian adults, fewer than ten CMV seropositive and approximately 25 seronegative. General study findings and limits: A US-trained random forest predicted CMV serostatus with median AUC around 0.9.

TCRdb's copy holds only in-frame clones and misses some; the assay was immunoSEQ multiplex PCR. Of about 64,000 clones in the sample, 75% to 80% were seen once. Single viable CD3+CD4+CD8-CD45RO+ cells were sorted as the memory CD4+ T cells. CMV serostatus came from serum IgG against pp150, pp28, p38, p52. The chain couples TRBV4-3 to TRBJ1-2; no clear D. The sequencing input was memory CD4+ T cells from blood. This receptor was obtained from an adult in good health and CMV-seronegative. The chain's CDR3 is CASSQDPGIPQGYTF. In nucleotides, the CDR3 is TGCGCCAGCAGCCAAGACCCGGGGATCCCCCAGGGCTACACCTTC.